The 21 T cell receptor beta chains presented below share a single source sample, sequenced in a study of T cell responses to AZD1222 COVID-19 vaccine. The method was immunoSEQ multiplex PCR; TCRdb's version includes in-frame clones alone and lacks a portion of them. The sample records about 150,000 clones, roughly nine tenths being singletons. The material was peripheral blood, obtained on day 0 of AZD1222 vaccination. The receptors originated from an adult in good health.

V is TRBV6-6 and J is TRBJ1-5; 12 positions agree with TRBD1. Germline assignment: CDR1 MNHNY and CDR2 SVGAGI (reference sequence). J gave up 3 bases and V 6 bases, and 6 bases lay outside the gene matches. This CDR3 region has 16 residues. The CDR3 DNA is TGTGCCAGCAGGGTTGGGACAGGGGGCTTCAATCAGCCCCAGCATTTT. Its protein is CASRVGTGGFNQPQHF.

The chain uses TRBV30 and TRBJ1-2; possible D gene TRBD1, 5 bases. V was clipped by 5 bases and J by 5 bases, with 18 bases between them. Germline CDR1 GTSNPN, CDR2 SVGIG (reference sequence). This CDR3 region has 14 residues. CDR3: CAWDFEDGGYGYTF. In nucleotides, the CDR3 is TGTGCCTGGGATTTTGAGGATGGGGGTTATGGCTACACCTTC.

V gene TRBV7-3 combines with J gene TRBJ1-2; D is uncertain. With 6 bases removed from V and 1 base from J, the gap between germline ends came to 9 bases. This CDR3 is built from 13 residues. Germline assignment: CDR1 SGHTA and CDR2 FQGTGA. In DNA, the CDR3 is TGTGCCAGCAGTCTGGACGGTAACTATGGCTACACCTTC. Amino acid sequence: CASSLDGNYGYTF.

The chain couples TRBV27 to TRBJ1-1; D ambiguous. CDR3 length: 13 residues. Trimming took off 5 bases at V and 6 bases at J, with 13 bases between the two ends. Germline V gene lookup returns CDR1 MNHEY and CDR2 SMNVEV (reference sequence). The CDR3 loop reads CASSRHQRAEAFF. DNA of the CDR3: TGTGCCAGCAGTCGACACCAACGTGCTGAAGCTTTCTTT.

The chain uses TRBV7-8 and TRBJ2-7; D is possibly TRBD2 (5 bases). Trimming shortened V by 0 bases and J by 4 bases, and 7 bases separated the two germline ends. Germline assignment: CDR1 SGHVS and CDR2 FQNEAQ. The CDR3 totals 13 residues. As DNA, the CDR3 is TGTGCCAGCAGCTTAGCGCGGGCTTACGAGCAGTACGTC. Translation gives CASSLARAYEQYV.

The V call is TRBV18, the J call TRBJ2-7, with 9 bases lining up with TRBD1. Trimming at V came to 3 bases and at J to 2 bases, leaving 5 bases not matched to a gene. The length of the CDR3 is 15 residues. The germline CDR1 and CDR2 sequences are KGHSH and LQKENI. CDR3 loop: CASSPSTGGAYEQYV. The CDR3 DNA is TGTGCCAGCTCACCGTCAACAGGGGGCGCCTACGAGCAGTACGTC.

This chain uses TRBV14 with TRBJ2-1, with a weak D call TRBD2 (6 bases). This CDR3 has 15 amino acids. Deletions cut 1 base from V and 4 bases from J, with 11 bases between. Germline values: CDR1 SGHDN, CDR2 FVKESK. This CDR3 reads CASSQGRGNYNEQFF. The CDR3 bases are TGTGCCAGCAGCCAAGGACGGGGGAATTACAATGAGCAGTTCTTC.

The chain employs TRBV6-5 and TRBJ1-3; no clear D gene. This CDR3 region has 12 residues. Looked up from germline, CDR1 is MNHEY and CDR2 is SVGAGI. Trimming left V 6 bases short and J 4 bases short, with 7 bases between. The CDR3 sequence: CASSPDGNTIYF. The CDR3 DNA reads as TGTGCCAGCAGCCCCGACGGAAACACCATATATTTT.

Of note for this clone: The same CDR3 is also encoded by other DNA sequences in this sample. The V and J genes are TRBV9 and TRBJ2-3; D unclear. V lost 0 bases to trimming and J lost 3 bases, with 8 bases between them. The CDR3 has 14 amino acids. The germline V gene encodes CDR1 SGDLS and CDR2 YYNGEE. CDR3 sequence: CASSVGPSTDTQYF. CDR3 in DNA: TGTGCCAGCAGCGTAGGTCCTTCGACAGATACGCAGTATTTT.

The chain has TRBV5-1 and TRBJ1-4; 7 bases fit TRBD1. Trimming removed 2 bases from V and 8 bases from J; junction bases left unmatched: 9. Germline V lookup: CDR1 SGHRS, CDR2 YFSETQ. This CDR3 is 15 amino acids long. The DNA for the CDR3 is TGCGCCAGCAGCTTAACCGGGACAGAGAACGAAAAACTGTTTTTT. Its translation: CASSLTGTENEKLFF.

The chain links TRBV5-1 to TRBJ1-1; perhaps TRBD1 as D (6 bases). The CDR3 extends over 15 amino acids. V was trimmed by 0 bases and J by 6 bases, leaving 15 bases between them. Germline loops: CDR1 SGHRS, CDR2 YFSETQ. In DNA, the CDR3 is TGCGCCAGCAGCTTGGAACTCAGGGCAGGGGCTGAAGCTTTCTTT. This sequence encodes CASSLELRAGAEAFF.

V gene TRBV5-1 combines with J gene TRBJ1-1; D is unclear. This CDR3 spans 14 amino acids. V was pared by 0 bases and J by 5 bases, with 11 bases between. Per the germline V gene, CDR1 is SGHRS and CDR2 is YFSETQ. The CDR3 nucleotides read TGCGCCAGCAGCTTGGCCCCGAGTACTACTGAAGCTTTCTTT. This gives the protein CASSLAPSTTEAFF.

V and J are TRBV18 and TRBJ1-6, with 7 bases lining up with TRBD1. Per the germline V gene, CDR1 is KGHSH and CDR2 is LQKENI. V lost 5 bases, J lost 0 bases, and 4 bases stayed unmatched. The CDR3 runs to 16 residues. DNA for the CDR3: TGTGCCAGCTCAAGGGACAGAGCCTCCTATAATTCACCCCTCCACTTT. It codes for CASSRDRASYNSPLHF.

This chain uses TRBV9 with TRBJ2-6; D not resolved. The V end lost 3 bases, the J end lost 0 bases, and 16 bases lay between the germline ends. Per the germline V gene, CDR1 is SGDLS and CDR2 is YYNGEE. The CDR3 has 18 residues. The CDR3 region is CASSALGTVPSGANVLTF. The CDR3 DNA reads TGTGCCAGCAGCGCCCTGGGCACAGTCCCCTCTGGGGCCAACGTCCTGACTTTC.

The CDR3 DNA sequence: TGTGCCACCAGTGAGTCGGACTTAACCTCGACCACCGGGGAGCTGTTTTTT. This gives the protein CATSESDLTSTTGELFF. This chain links TRBV24-1 with TRBJ2-2; maybe TRBD2 (5 bases). V shed 4 bases and J shed 4 bases, with 18 bases lying between them. From germline, CDR1 is KGHDR and CDR2 SFDVKD. The CDR3 extends over 17 amino acids.

For this clone: Other DNA variants within this sample encode the same CDR3. The V gene is TRBV9, the J gene TRBJ2-7; 7 bases match TRBD2. Germline trimming cut 0 bases from V and 0 bases from J; bases unmatched to any gene: 6. This CDR3 region has 16 residues. Germline CDR1 and CDR2: SGDLS and YYNGEE. In DNA, the CDR3 is TGTGCCAGCAGCGTAGGTTCCTCGGGGGGCTCCTACGAGCAGTACTTC. Translation gives CASSVGSSGGSYEQYF.

V is TRBV29-1 and J is TRBJ2-7; 9 bases are shared with TRBD1. V lost 7 bases and J lost 3; bases outside the gene matches: 4. This CDR3 has 12 residues. Germline V gene lookup returns CDR1 SQVTM and CDR2 ANQGSEA. The CDR3 is CSAPGQGYEQYV. DNA for the CDR3: TGCAGCGCCCCGGGACAGGGCTACGAGCAGTACGTC.

This chain links TRBV28 with TRBJ2-1; D is unclear. CDR1 and CDR2 from the germline V gene are MDHEN and SYDVKM. This CDR3 has 12 residues. V was clipped by 6 bases and J by 2 bases, with 5 bases between them. The CDR3 region is CASRRPYNEQFF. CDR3 bases: TGTGCCAGCAGAAGGCCCTACAATGAGCAGTTCTTC.

The chain joins TRBV9 to TRBJ1-5; perhaps TRBD1 as D (5 bases). This CDR3 is built from 13 residues. Between the trimmed V and J ends, which lost 2 bases and 3 bases, there was a span of 6 bases. Germline V gives CDR1 SGDLS, CDR2 YYNGEE. CDR3 nucleotide sequence: TGTGCCAGCAGCGTGACAGACAATCAGCCCCAGCATTTT. Its translation: CASSVTDNQPQHF.

V and J are TRBV5-1 and TRBJ2-5, with 10 bases lining up with TRBD2. Germline lookup yields CDR1 SGHRS and CDR2 YFSETQ. CDR3 length: 16 residues. V trimming: 0 bases; J trimming: 3 bases; junction bases outside the gene matches: 5. This CDR3 reads CASSLAIGTSEETQYF. Written as DNA, the CDR3 is TGCGCCAGCAGCTTGGCTATCGGGACTAGCGAAGAGACCCAGTACTTC. Full variable domain (rest looked up from reference TRBV5-1 and TRBJ2-5): KAGVTQTPRYLIKTRGQQVTLSCSPISGHRSVSWYQQTPGQGLQFLFEYFSETQRNKGNFPGRFSGRQFSNSRSEMNVSTLELGDSALYLCASSLAIGTSEETQYFGPGTRLLVL.

This chain joins TRBV7-9 and TRBJ1-1; the D gene is possibly TRBD1 (6 bases). This CDR3 is 12 amino acids long. The V gene lost 8 bases and the J gene lost 6 bases, with 13 bases spanning the gap. Germline V gene sequence: CDR1 SEHNR, CDR2 FQNEAQ (reference sequence). In nucleotides, the CDR3 is TGTGCCAGCGACCAACAGGGCGCTGAAGCTTTCTTT. Translation: CASDQQGAEAFF.